This T cell receptor (beta chain) was identified in a study of early T cells in non-severe SARS-CoV-2 infection. The length of the CDR3 is 16 residues. CDR1 SGHAT and CDR2 FQDESV come from the germline V gene (reference sequence). Overall study findings and caveats: Comparison of clonotypes with VDJdb favored anti-spike CD8 responses while missing private and CD4 specificities.

Unique molecular identifier tags were affixed to discrete cDNA molecules. From the 5' RACE reads, TCRdb called clonotypes with MiXCR, one entry per CDR3 protein. The table records around 50,000 distinct CDR3 sequences, about 4.1% of them present only once. This clonotype appeared many times. Antigen: not known. An end of the junction differs from the germline gene, which may be a read error. What was sequenced was whole blood. The chain recombines TRBV11-1 with TRBJ2-1; 13 bases are shared with TRBD2. This clonotype was sampled from an adult who was a healthcare worker with PCR-confirmed SARS-CoV-2 infection or an uninfected control (not recorded which). The CDR3 reads CASSSYGLAGDNEQFF. In nucleotides, the CDR3 is TGTGCCAGCAGCTCTTACGGACTAGCGGGAGACAACGAGCAGTTCTTC.